This T cell receptor beta chain was captured by sequencing in a study of graft-versus-host responses after intestinal transplantation. Whole-study context: All recipients were transplanted with multivisceral, liver-intestinal, or isolated intestinal grafts. Study conclusions and caveats: GvH clones surfaced in recipient marrow, some emerging earlier in ileum or blood. Early HvG declines after transplant were associated with peak circulating GvH clone levels.

As concerns this clone: The target antigen is unknown.

The data were produced by immunoSEQ multiplex PCR, yet TCRdb's version contains in-frame clones alone and is incomplete. Of some 100,000 clones listed, 87% were seen once; the top ten hold 0.9% to 1%. The CDR3 spans 13 residues. V lost 0 bases and J lost 10, with 13 bases in between. Germline CDR1 reads LNHNV; CDR2 reads YYDKDF (reference sequence). Specimen: unstimulated CD4+ T cells sorted from spleen or lymph node cells, collected before transplant. The TCR originated in a human donor who was the organ donor for an intestinal transplant. The chain has TRBV15 and TRBJ2-7, with a tentative D call TRBD2 (5 bases). The CDR3 sequence is CATSRDQGGGQYF. CDR3 coding DNA: TGTGCCACCAGCAGAGACCAAGGCGGAGGACAGTACTTC.